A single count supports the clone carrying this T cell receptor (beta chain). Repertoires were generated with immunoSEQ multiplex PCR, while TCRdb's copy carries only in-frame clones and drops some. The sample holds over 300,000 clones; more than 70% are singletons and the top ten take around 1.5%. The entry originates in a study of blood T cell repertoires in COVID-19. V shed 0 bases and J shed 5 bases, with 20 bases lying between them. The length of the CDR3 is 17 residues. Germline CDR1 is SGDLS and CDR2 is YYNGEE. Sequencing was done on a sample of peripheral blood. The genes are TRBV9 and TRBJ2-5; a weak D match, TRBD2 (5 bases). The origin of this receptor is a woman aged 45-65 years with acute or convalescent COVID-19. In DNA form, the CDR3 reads TGTGCCAGCAGCGTAGCTTCCTCGGGAACATCCTGGGAGACCCAGTACTTC. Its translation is CASSVASSGTSWETQYF. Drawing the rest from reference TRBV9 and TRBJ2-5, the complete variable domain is DSGVTQTPKHLITATGQRVTLRCSPRSGDLSVYWYQQSLDQGLQFLIQYYNGEERAKGNILERFSAQQFPDLHSELNLSSLELGDSALYFCASSVASSGTSWETQYFGPGTRLLVL.